There are many counts of the clone carrying this T cell receptor (beta chain). What it recognizes is unknown. The sample is drawn from a study of response to subunit inactivated influenza vaccine. General study results and limits: After each seasonal influenza vaccination, few new T cells are recruited, the authors suggested.

TCRdb ran MiXCR on the RT-PCR reads and lists one entry per CDR3 protein. The top ten clones hold more than 10% of a sample with 450,000 to 500,000 distinct CDR3 sequences, over 9.5% of them seen once. From germline, CDR1 is ENHRY and CDR2 SYGVKD. CDR3 length equals 15 residues. The V gene lost 0 bases and the J gene lost 0 bases, with 9 bases spanning the gap. The sequenced sample was PBMCs from blood, obtained roughly 46 days after vaccination. This sequence originates from a man in his fifties who received an inactivated influenza vaccine. The V gene is TRBV10-3, the J gene TRBJ2-7; D gene unclear. CDR3 DNA sequence: TGTGCCATCAGTGAGTCGGTGCATAGCTCCTACGAGCAGTACTTC. Amino acid sequence: CAISESVHSSYEQYF.